These 23 T cell receptor beta chains share one sample of origin, sequenced in a study of T cell responses to AZD1222 COVID-19 vaccine. Profiled with immunoSEQ multiplex PCR; TCRdb holds only in-frame clones, not every one. The data show about 160,000 clones, around nine tenths seen once. The sample was peripheral blood, taken 28 days after the second AZD1222 dose. These receptors originate from an adult who received the AZD1222 COVID-19 vaccine.

V gene TRBV9 combines with J gene TRBJ2-3, with 12 nucleotides matching TRBD2. V lost 4 bases and J lost 9; bases outside the gene matches: 12. CDR3 length: 16 amino acids. Germline CDR1 is SGDLS and CDR2 is YYNGEE. The CDR3 spells CASSPSSGGAPGTQYF. CDR3 DNA sequence: TGTGCCAGCAGCCCTTCTAGCGGGGGGGCCCCTGGGACGCAGTATTTT.

This clone has just a few counts. This chain uses TRBV19 with TRBJ2-5; D might be TRBD1 or TRBD2, each matching 5 bases. The V end was cut by 10 bases, the J end by 5 bases, with 17 bases between. The germline V gene encodes CDR1 LNHDA and CDR2 SQIVND (reference sequence). This CDR3 contains 13 residues. The CDR3 loop is CATRQRGGETQYF. CDR3 nucleotides: TGTGCCACGCGCCAGCGTGGGGGTGAGACCCAGTACTTC.

The chain combines TRBV7-3 with TRBJ2-2; 13 bases are shared with TRBD2. CDR1 is SGHTA, CDR2 FQGTGA, per germline. Germline trimming cut 5 bases from V and 4 bases from J; bases unmatched to any gene: 10. This CDR3 spans 18 amino acids. For the CDR3, the DNA is TGTGCCAGCAGCCGAACTAGCGGGGGGGCTTACAGCACCGGGGAGCTGTTTTTT. This translates into CASSRTSGGAYSTGELFF.

This clone has just one count. This chain links TRBV6-5 with TRBJ2-1; unclear D gene. CDR1 is MNHEY, CDR2 SVGAGI, per germline. CDR3 length: 14 amino acids. V was cut by 6 bases and J by 6 bases, with 15 bases left in between. As DNA, the CDR3 is TGTGCCAGCAGGACGATGGCCCGGAGCAATGAGCAGTTCTTC. As protein: CASRTMARSNEQFF.

The chain links TRBV6-6 to TRBJ2-1; D is undetermined. The V end was cut by 4 bases, the J end by 5 bases, with 3 bases between. CDR3 length: 11 amino acids. The germline CDR1 and CDR2 sequences are MNHNY and SVGAGI (reference sequence). CDR3 bases: TGTGCCAGCAGTTCACACAATGAGCAGTTCTTC. Translating it yields CASSSHNEQFF.

This clone came up once. The chain has TRBV7-2 and TRBJ1-1; D ambiguous. Trimming left V 3 bases short and J 3 bases short, with 11 bases between. Germline-derived CDR1 and CDR2 are SGHTA and FQGNSA. The CDR3 runs 14 residues. Here the CDR3 DNA reads TGTGCCAGCAGCTTTTTAGGCTTGGACACTGAAGCTTTCTTT. It specifies CASSFLGLDTEAFF.

The V call is TRBV30, the J call TRBJ1-6; D is unresolved. Germline V gene sequence: CDR1 GTSNPN, CDR2 SVGIG (reference sequence). Deletions cut 2 bases from V and 8 bases from J, with 10 bases between. This CDR3 region has 13 residues. Written as DNA, the CDR3 is TGTGCCTGGAGTACCCACGGAGATTCACCCCTCCACTTT. It codes for CAWSTHGDSPLHF.

The CDR3 region has the DNA TGTGCCAGCAAGTGGGAGGGTGACGAAACTGAAGCTTTCTTT. Protein sequence: CASKWEGDETEAFF. The rearrangement joins TRBV2 to TRBJ1-1, with D unresolved. V was trimmed by 7 bases and J by 5 bases, leaving 17 bases between them. The CDR3 is made up of 14 amino acids. The germline gives CDR1 SNHLY, CDR2 FYNNEI.

This clone was counted a single time. The chain links TRBV7-9 to TRBJ1-1, with a weak D call TRBD1 (6 bases). V lost 5 bases and J 11 bases, leaving 18 bases between the germline ends. Germline V gene lookup returns CDR1 SEHNR and CDR2 FQNEAQ (reference sequence). This CDR3 has 13 amino acids. The CDR3 coding sequence is TGTGCCAGCAGCCCCAGCTCCAACAGGGAGGCTTTCTTT. Residues: CASSPSSNREAFF.

The chain recombines TRBV19 with TRBJ2-1; TRBD2 matches 10 bases. The CDR3 is 15 amino acids. In germline, CDR1 is LNHDA, CDR2 SQIVND (reference sequence). V trimming: 3 bases; J trimming: 7 bases; junction bases outside the gene matches: 6. Here the CDR3 DNA reads TGTGCCAGTAGTATGATCGCTAGCGGGGGAAATGAGCAGTTCTTC. Translating gives CASSMIASGGNEQFF.

The chain uses TRBV20-1 and TRBJ1-2; no reliable D call. This CDR3 is built from 11 residues. Trimming pared 7 bases from V and 2 bases from J, leaving 8 bases between. CDR1 is DFQATT, CDR2 SNEGSKA, per germline (reference sequence). The CDR3: CSVPVNYGYTF. For the CDR3, the DNA is TGCAGTGTCCCAGTAAACTATGGCTACACCTTC.

V gene TRBV30 combines with J gene TRBJ1-5; D call uncertain. CDR1 and CDR2 (germline): GTSNPN, SVGIG (reference sequence). This CDR3 region has 13 residues. The V gene lost 4 bases and the J gene lost 0 bases, with 7 bases spanning the gap. For the CDR3, the DNA is TGTGCCTGGAACGGCGATAGCAATCAGCCCCAGCATTTT. Its translation: CAWNGDSNQPQHF.

This clone is a singleton in its sample. The rearrangement links TRBV29-1 to TRBJ2-3; D unresolved. The germline gives CDR1 SQVTM, CDR2 ANQGSEA. Trimming left V 1 base short and J 3 bases short, with 8 bases between. The CDR3 is made up of 13 amino acids. The CDR3 DNA reads as TGCAGCGTTGAAGGGGATGGGACAGATACGCAGTATTTT. Amino acid sequence: CSVEGDGTDTQYF.

The chain links TRBV6-2 or TRBV6-3 to TRBJ1-1, with D hard to call. Germline V CDR1 and CDR2: MNHEY, SVGEGT. CDR3 length: 18 amino acids. The germline V and J ends were trimmed by 2 bases and 10 bases, with 29 bases remaining between them. The CDR3 is CASSYPTYGVGIPFGAFF. CDR3 DNA sequence: TGTGCCAGCAGTTACCCTACCTATGGAGTAGGCATCCCCTTCGGAGCTTTCTTT.

The rearrangement links TRBV7-8 to TRBJ1-3, with 8 bases matching TRBD1. The CDR3 runs 16 residues. Unmatched junction bases numbered 10, after V lost 5 bases and J lost 4 bases. Germline V gene sequence: CDR1 SGHVS, CDR2 FQNEAQ. This CDR3 is CASSQGTGEVGNTIYF. DNA of the CDR3: TGTGCCAGCAGCCAAGGGACAGGTGAAGTCGGAAACACCATATATTTT.

The chain has TRBV20-1 and TRBJ1-1; no clear D. CDR1 is DFQATT, CDR2 SNEGSKA, per germline (reference sequence). Trimming pared 5 bases from V and 3 bases from J, leaving 7 bases between. The CDR3 runs to 11 residues. The CDR3 sequence: CSASRDTEAFF. The CDR3 DNA is TGCAGTGCTTCTAGGGACACTGAAGCTTTCTTT.

This clone has just one count. The V gene is TRBV28, the J gene TRBJ1-1; no clear D gene. The CDR3 length is 13 residues. V shed 7 bases and J shed 4 bases, with 13 bases lying between them. In germline, CDR1 is MDHEN, CDR2 SYDVKM. CDR3 bases: TGTGCCAGCAAGGGCCGGTTAGGCACTGAAGCTTTCTTT. It translates to CASKGRLGTEAFF.

The chain joins TRBV7-8 to TRBJ1-1, with TRBD1 matching over 10 bases. The CDR3 is 15 residues long. From germline, CDR1 is SGHVS and CDR2 FQNEAQ. The V and J ends lost 5 bases and 1 base, in that order; junction bases with no gene match: 4. The CDR3 protein is CASSLRDRGNTEAFF. The CDR3 DNA is TGTGCCAGCAGCCTCCGGGACAGGGGGAACACTGAAGCTTTCTTT.

This chain links TRBV3-1 (or the pseudogene TRBV3-2) with TRBJ2-3; 9 bases match TRBD1. The trim removed 1 base at V and 2 bases at J, leaving 7 bases unmatched. The CDR3 totals 17 residues. Germline lookup yields CDR1 LGHDT and CDR2 YNNKEL (reference sequence). The CDR3 spells CASSQVAGTGFTDTQYF. CDR3 in DNA: TGTGCCAGCAGCCAAGTAGCAGGGACAGGGTTCACAGATACGCAGTATTTT.

The chain combines TRBV4-2 with TRBJ2-3; D gene unclear. V lost 6 bases and J 1 base, leaving 14 bases between the germline ends. Per the germline V gene, CDR1 is LGHNA and CDR2 is YNFKEQ. The CDR3 runs to 15 residues. This CDR3 reads CASSHDRKRTDTQYF. The CDR3 DNA is TGTGCCAGCAGTCATGACCGAAAACGCACAGATACGCAGTATTTT.

V and J are TRBV5-4 and TRBJ2-2, with 7 bases matching TRBD2. V lost 7 bases and J lost 6; bases outside the gene matches: 15. Germline-derived CDR1 and CDR2 are SGHNT and YYREEE (reference sequence). The CDR3 extends over 16 amino acids. The CDR3 here is CASARWGGAMAGELFF. CDR3 nucleotides: TGTGCCAGCGCCCGATGGGGAGGGGCAATGGCCGGGGAGCTGTTTTTT.

The chain links TRBV19 to TRBJ1-4, with D maybe TRBD1 (5 bases). The CDR3 totals 14 residues. V was trimmed by 9 bases and J by 3 bases, leaving 14 bases between them. CDR1 is LNHDA and CDR2 is SQIVND in the germline V gene (reference sequence). CDR3 nucleotide sequence: TGTGCCAGCCGACACCGGGACCCTAATGAAAAACTGTTTTTT. Its protein product is CASRHRDPNEKLFF.

V gene TRBV7-9 combines with J gene TRBJ2-2, with 8 bases that match TRBD2. Losses at the gene ends were 5 bases for V and 3 bases for J; bases not matched to a gene: 5. This CDR3 contains 15 residues. Per the germline V gene, CDR1 is SEHNR and CDR2 is FQNEAQ (reference sequence). The CDR3 loop reads CASSLPGGDTGELFF. The CDR3 nucleotides read TGTGCCAGCAGCCTACCGGGAGGGGACACCGGGGAGCTGTTTTTT.